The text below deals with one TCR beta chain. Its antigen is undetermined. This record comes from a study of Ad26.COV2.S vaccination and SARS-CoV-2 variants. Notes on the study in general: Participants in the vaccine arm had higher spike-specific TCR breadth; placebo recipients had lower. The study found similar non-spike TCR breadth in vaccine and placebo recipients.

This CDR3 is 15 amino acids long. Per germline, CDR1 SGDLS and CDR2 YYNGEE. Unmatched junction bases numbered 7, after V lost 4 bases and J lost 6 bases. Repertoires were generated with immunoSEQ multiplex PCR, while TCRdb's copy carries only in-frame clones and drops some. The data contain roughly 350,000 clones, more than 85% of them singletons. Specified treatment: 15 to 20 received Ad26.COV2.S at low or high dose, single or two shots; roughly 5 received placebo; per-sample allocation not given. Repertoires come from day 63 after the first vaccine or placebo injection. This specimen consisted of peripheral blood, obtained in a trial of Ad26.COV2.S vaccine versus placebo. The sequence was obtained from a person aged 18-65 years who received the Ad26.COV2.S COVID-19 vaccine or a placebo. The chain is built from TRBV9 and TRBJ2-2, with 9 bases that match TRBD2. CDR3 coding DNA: TGTGCCAGCAGCTGGGGTAGCGGGAGTCCCGGGGAGCTGTTTTTT. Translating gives CASSWGSGSPGELFF.